The clone carrying this T cell receptor beta chain has just a few counts. What it recognizes is unknown. A previously described protocol, modified, built RNA-based TCR cDNA libraries. From the 5' RACE reads, TCRdb called clonotypes with MiXCR, one entry per CDR3 protein. The sample records roughly 340,000 distinct CDR3 sequences, 28% being singletons. After removal of 8 bases from V and 3 bases from J, the junction contained 6 bases not matched to a gene. The CDR3 loop spans 14 amino acids. The V gene's germline CDR1 is SNHLY and CDR2 FYNNEI. The data are from a study of identical twins' blood T cells. Study conclusions and caveats: Shared environment remains a possible cause of twin similarity.

The source material was PBMCs. The rearrangement links TRBV2 to TRBJ2-2; 7 bases are shared with TRBD1. The source of this sequence is a woman between 18 and 49 years old in good health. The CDR3 here is CASRDSHYTGELFF. CDR3 nucleotide sequence: TGTGCCAGCCGGGACAGCCATTACACCGGGGAGCTGTTTTTT. Full variable domain (rest looked up from reference TRBV2 and TRBJ2-2): EPEVTQTPSHQVTQMGQEVILRCVPISNHLYFYWYRQILGQKVEFLVSFYNNEISEKSEIFDDQFSVERPDGSNFTLKIRSTKLEDSAMYFCASRDSHYTGELFFGEGSRLTVL.